Shown below are 18 T cell receptor beta chains from a single sample sequenced in a study of blood T cell repertoires in COVID-19. Produced via immunoSEQ multiplex PCR; TCRdb's table is partial and in-frame only. This table holds about 74,000 clones, 90% to 95% found once. The material sequenced was peripheral blood. All receptors come from a man aged 45-65 years with COVID-19, enrolled during active disease.

This chain connects TRBV2 to TRBJ1-5, with D hard to call. The CDR3 has 14 residues. V was clipped by 5 bases and J by 7 bases, with 15 bases between them. Germline V gene sequence: CDR1 SNHLY, CDR2 FYNNEI. The CDR3 reads CASSLDGSGQPQHF. For the CDR3, the DNA is TGTGCCAGCAGTTTAGACGGCTCAGGCCAGCCCCAGCATTTT.

This clone was counted a single time. The chain joins TRBV11-2 to TRBJ2-7, with D possibly matching TRBD2 (5 bases). The CDR3 extends over 12 amino acids. Germline CDR1 and CDR2: SGHAT and FQNNGV. Between the trimmed V and J ends, which lost 3 bases and 2 bases, there was a span of 5 bases. CDR3 region: CASSLTTYEQYF. The CDR3 bases are TGTGCCAGCAGCTTGACTACCTACGAGCAGTACTTC.

The CDR3 spells CASRSGTHGANVLTF. The DNA for the CDR3 is TGTGCCAGCAGATCCGGGACTCATGGGGCCAACGTCCTGACTTTC. The J gene is TRBJ2-6, the V gene TRBV6-5; maybe TRBD2 (6 bases). Trimming took off 6 bases at V and 3 bases at J, with 12 bases between the two ends. The CDR3 spans 15 residues. CDR1 and CDR2 (germline): MNHEY, SVGAGI.

The chain uses TRBV5-5 and TRBJ2-7; 11 bases align to TRBD1. V trimming: 4 bases; J trimming: 1 base; junction bases outside the gene matches: 7. Germline assignment: CDR1 SGHKS and CDR2 YYEKEE (reference sequence). The CDR3 extends over 16 amino acids. The CDR3: CASSLSGTGGSYEQYF. The CDR3 DNA reads TGTGCCAGCAGCCTTTCCGGGACAGGGGGATCCTACGAGCAGTACTTC.

J is TRBJ1-5 and V is TRBV10-2, with D possibly being TRBD1 (5 bases). V was clipped by 2 bases and J by 3 bases, with 11 bases between them. The CDR3 sequence is 15 residues long. CDR1 WSHSY and CDR2 SAAADI come from the germline V gene. Here the CDR3 DNA reads TGCGCCAGCAGTGAGCTGGGGGGGTTCAATCAGCCCCAGCATTTT. Translation gives CASSELGGFNQPQHF.

The chain joins TRBV6-5 to TRBJ2-7, with D possibly matching TRBD2 (5 bases). The CDR3 runs 12 residues. Germline loops: CDR1 MNHEY, CDR2 SVGAGI. V was pared by 4 bases and J by 6 bases, with 10 bases between. The CDR3 loop reads CASSFEAGEQYV. The CDR3 DNA reads TGTGCCAGCAGTTTTGAGGCGGGCGAGCAGTACGTC.

The chain is built from TRBV5-1 and TRBJ1-4, with 7 bases fitting TRBD1. The V gene end was trimmed by 4 bases and the J gene end by 4 bases; junction bases not matched to a gene: 4. There are 14 residues in the CDR3. Per germline, CDR1 SGHRS and CDR2 YFSETQ. The CDR3 bases are TGCGCCAGCAGCCTTGGGACAGTTAATGAAAAACTGTTTTTT. The encoded protein is CASSLGTVNEKLFF.

The rearrangement links TRBV4-2 to TRBJ2-7; D possibly corresponds to TRBD1 (6 bases). Germline V gene sequence: CDR1 LGHNA, CDR2 YNFKEQ. V lost 4 bases to trimming and J lost 4 bases, with 20 bases between them. The CDR3 is made up of 16 amino acids. CDR3: CASSPRMDSLCYEQYV. The CDR3 DNA follows: TGTGCCAGCAGCCCTCGGATGGACAGTCTGTGTTACGAGCAGTACGTC.

The chain's CDR3 is CASSTSAGANVLTF. For the CDR3, the DNA is TGTGCCAGCAGCACTAGCGCTGGGGCCAACGTCCTGACTTTC. The chain joins TRBV9 to TRBJ2-6; 7 bases agree with TRBD2. The V and J ends lost 4 bases and 2 bases, in that order; junction bases with no gene match: 0. Germline values: CDR1 SGDLS, CDR2 YYNGEE. The CDR3 consists of 14 residues.

The chain recombines TRBV7-3 with TRBJ2-3; D not certain. Germline V gene sequence: CDR1 SGHTA, CDR2 FQGTGA. The CDR3 sequence is 14 residues long. Trimming left V 5 bases short and J 2 bases short, with 11 bases between. The CDR3 nucleotides are TGTGCCAGCAGCCCCGCGGCCAACACAGATACGCAGTATTTT. This codes for CASSPAANTDTQYF.

This clone has just one count. The chain is built from TRBV5-6 and TRBJ2-3; the match to TRBD2 covers 14 bases. The CDR3 extends over 17 amino acids. Germline lookup yields CDR1 SGHDT and CDR2 YYEEEE. The ends lost 3 bases at V and 0 bases at J; junction bases unmatched: 3. The CDR3 loop reads CASSWGLAGASTDTQYF. In nucleotides, the CDR3 is TGTGCCAGCAGCTGGGGACTAGCGGGAGCCAGCACAGATACGCAGTATTTT. Full variable domain (remainder filled in from reference TRBV5-6 and TRBJ2-3): DAGVTQSPTHLIKTRGQQVTLRCSPKSGHDTVSWYQQALGQGPQFIFQYYEEEERQRGNFPDRFSGHQFPNYSSELNVNALLLGDSALYLCASSWGLAGASTDTQYFGPGTRLTVL.

This chain joins TRBV19 and TRBJ2-1; TRBD2 matches 13 bases. Germline CDR1 LNHDA, CDR2 SQIVND (reference sequence). The CDR3 runs 17 residues. V dropped 3 bases and J dropped 10; count of bases not matched to a gene: 12. CDR3 sequence reads: CASSIRGLAGAQEEQFF. The CDR3 DNA follows: TGTGCCAGTAGTATCCGAGGACTAGCGGGAGCTCAGGAAGAGCAGTTCTTC.

The CDR3 loop is CASSSPGTSGKETQYF. The CDR3 DNA is TGTGCCAGCAGTTCCCCGGGGACTAGCGGGAAGGAGACCCAGTACTTC. V usage is TRBV27 and J usage is TRBJ2-5; 13 nucleotides match TRBD2. Germline V gene data show CDR1 as MNHEY and CDR2 as SMNVEV (reference sequence). The CDR3 covers 16 residues. V shed 4 bases and J 5 bases; nucleotides not matched to a gene: 7.

This clone appeared a single time. The rearrangement joins TRBV5-1 to TRBJ2-4; 7 nucleotides line up with TRBD1. Germline V CDR1 and CDR2: SGHRS, YFSETQ. The trim removed 4 bases at V and 2 bases at J, leaving 6 bases unmatched. CDR3 length equals 15 residues. The CDR3 protein is CASSAGTATKNIQYF. Here the CDR3 DNA reads TGCGCCAGCAGCGCTGGGACAGCAACCAAAAACATTCAGTACTTC.

The V and J genes are TRBV11-3 and TRBJ2-7; TRBD1 aligns across 8 bases. From germline, CDR1 is SGHNT and CDR2 YENEEA. V was pared by 3 bases and J by 2 bases, with 9 bases of the junction left unmatched. The CDR3 loop spans 16 amino acids. The CDR3 DNA reads as TGTGCCAGCAGCTTCCCGACAGGGGAGTCGACCTACGAGCAGTACGTC. Protein: CASSFPTGESTYEQYV.

The CDR3 sequence: CAWSLRTNEKLFF. CDR3 nucleotide sequence: TGTGCCTGGAGTCTAAGAACTAATGAAAAACTGTTTTTT. The rearrangement links TRBV30 to TRBJ1-4, with D unresolved. This CDR3 is 13 amino acids long. Germline V gives CDR1 GTSNPN, CDR2 SVGIG (reference sequence). Trimming removed 2 bases at V and 1 base at J, with 5 bases between.

The chain is built from TRBV19 and TRBJ2-7, with TRBD2 identical over 7 bases. The germline V gene has CDR1 LNHDA and CDR2 SQIVND (reference sequence). The CDR3 spans 15 residues. Trimming at V came to 3 bases and at J to 3 bases, leaving 8 bases not matched to a gene. CDR3 nucleotides: TGTGCCAGTAGTATGATGATGGGGGAGGGCTACGAGCAGTACTTC. Translating gives CASSMMMGEGYEQYF.

The chain couples TRBV3-1 (or the pseudogene TRBV3-2) to TRBJ2-1; 10 nucleotides line up with TRBD2. Germline CDR1 LGHDT, CDR2 YNNKEL (reference sequence). With V trimmed by 4 bases and J by 10 bases, 10 bases remained unmatched. This CDR3 contains 15 residues. The CDR3 nucleotides are TGTGCCAGCAGCCCTTCTAGCGGGAGCTGGGTCGAGCAGTTCTTC. It codes for CASSPSSGSWVEQFF.